This T cell receptor (beta chain) comes out of a study of identical twins. The CDR3 spans 14 residues. Per the germline V gene, CDR1 is MNHEY and CDR2 is SVGAGI. Trimming pared 0 bases from V and 4 bases from J, leaving 10 bases between. One entry per CDR3 protein results from TCRdb running MiXCR on the 5' RACE reads. The sample yields under 500,000 distinct CDR3 sequences, 13% to 15% seen once. Another study also made use of these data, one on yellow fever vaccine responses in identical twins.

This TCR was sampled from a woman between 18 and 29 years old in good health. The sequencing sample was made of CD4+ T cells sorted from blood. The chain joins TRBV6-5 to TRBJ2-7, with D hard to call. The CDR3 spells CASSYSVSAYEQYF. The CDR3 coding sequence is TGTGCCAGCAGTTACTCGGTCTCGGCTTACGAGCAGTACTTC.